A single sample gave rise to the 9 T cell receptor beta chains below, sequenced in a study of blood T cell repertoires in COVID-19. Repertoires were generated with immunoSEQ multiplex PCR, while TCRdb's copy carries only in-frame clones and drops some. The profile shows some 160,000 clones, approximately 91% of them singletons. Sample: peripheral blood. Receptors were obtained from a man younger than 35 with acute or convalescent COVID-19.

V and J are TRBV5-4 and TRBJ2-7, with 7 nucleotides matching TRBD1. V gave up 5 bases and J gave up 0 bases; unmatched junction bases: 8. The CDR3 extends over 15 amino acids. The germline gives CDR1 SGHNT, CDR2 YYREEE (reference sequence). The CDR3 region has the DNA TGTGCCAGCAGAAATGGACAGGTGAGCTCCTACGAGCAGTACTTC. It specifies CASRNGQVSSYEQYF.

The V gene is TRBV15, the J gene TRBJ2-7; 12 bases map to TRBD2. Losses at the gene ends were 2 bases for V and 4 bases for J; bases not matched to a gene: 3. Germline values: CDR1 LNHNV, CDR2 YYDKDF (reference sequence). This CDR3 is 15 amino acids long. DNA for the CDR3: TGTGCCACCAGCAGACTAGCGGGAGGGAGGTACGAGCAGTACTTC. As protein: CATSRLAGGRYEQYF.

The genes are TRBV18 and TRBJ1-5; D possibly corresponds to TRBD1 (6 bases). The ends were cut back, 4 bases at V and 6 bases at J, with 16 bases in the middle. This CDR3 is 15 amino acids long. The germline CDR1 and CDR2 sequences are KGHSH and LQKENI. CDR3 in DNA: TGTGCCAGCTCACTAAACAGGGTAGACGGTCAGCCCCAGCATTTT. Translated, it gives CASSLNRVDGQPQHF.

This rearrangement joins TRBV5-1 to TRBJ1-5, with 8 bases identical to TRBD1. J lost 5 bases, V lost 0 bases, and 4 bases had no gene match. This CDR3 spans 15 amino acids. The germline gives CDR1 SGHRS, CDR2 YFSETQ. The CDR3: CASSLGGTGYQPQHF. The CDR3 DNA reads TGCGCCAGCAGCTTGGGGGGGACAGGATATCAGCCCCAGCATTTT.

The count of this clone is one. This chain links TRBV5-6 with TRBJ1-2; tentative D call: TRBD1 (6 bases). The V and J ends lost 4 bases and 0 bases respectively, with 19 bases between them. There are 17 residues in the CDR3. Germline V gene data show CDR1 as SGHDT and CDR2 as YYEEEE. CDR3 sequence reads: CASSPRAIQGPNYGYTF. DNA for the CDR3: TGTGCCAGCAGCCCCCGGGCCATCCAGGGGCCTAACTATGGCTACACCTTC. The complete variable domain, with remaining parts taken from reference TRBV5-6 and TRBJ1-2, reads DAGVTQSPTHLIKTRGQQVTLRCSPKSGHDTVSWYQQALGQGPQFIFQYYEEEERQRGNFPDRFSGHQFPNYSSELNVNALLLGDSALYLCASSPRAIQGPNYGYTFGSGTRLTVV.

This chain joins TRBV5-1 and TRBJ2-2; a possible D gene is TRBD2 (5 bases). V lost 4 bases, J lost 7 bases, and 14 bases lay in between. Germline CDR1 reads SGHRS; CDR2 reads YFSETQ. The CDR3 is 14 residues long. Here the CDR3 reads CASSTPHGVGELFF. The CDR3 nucleotides read TGCGCCAGCAGCACCCCCCACGGGGTCGGGGAGCTGTTTTTT.

This chain uses TRBV15 with TRBJ1-1; TRBD1 is a possible D gene (5 bases). This CDR3 region has 15 residues. Germline CDR1 reads LNHNV; CDR2 reads YYDKDF (reference sequence). With 8 bases removed from V and 4 bases from J, the gap between germline ends came to 20 bases. The DNA of the CDR3 is TGTGCCACCCTCCCGACGCTAGGGGTCACCACTGAAGCTTTCTTT. Translation: CATLPTLGVTTEAFF.

This chain links TRBV19 with TRBJ1-6; no clear D. Trimming cost V 5 bases and J 5 bases, with 10 bases left between them. There are 14 residues in the CDR3. The germline V gene encodes CDR1 LNHDA and CDR2 SQIVND (reference sequence). The chain's CDR3 is CASSLQNDNSPLHF. The CDR3 DNA sequence: TGTGCCAGTAGTCTCCAGAATGATAATTCACCCCTCCACTTT.

The chain joins TRBV23-1 to TRBJ1-5; TRBD1 matches at 7 bases. TRBV23-1 is given ORF status, its function remaining uncertain. The CDR3 spans 16 residues. After removal of 8 bases from V and 4 bases from J, the junction contained 14 bases not matched to a gene. CDR3: CASYLGVIQGNQPQHF. The DNA for the CDR3 is TGCGCCAGCTATTTGGGTGTTATACAGGGGAATCAGCCCCAGCATTTT.